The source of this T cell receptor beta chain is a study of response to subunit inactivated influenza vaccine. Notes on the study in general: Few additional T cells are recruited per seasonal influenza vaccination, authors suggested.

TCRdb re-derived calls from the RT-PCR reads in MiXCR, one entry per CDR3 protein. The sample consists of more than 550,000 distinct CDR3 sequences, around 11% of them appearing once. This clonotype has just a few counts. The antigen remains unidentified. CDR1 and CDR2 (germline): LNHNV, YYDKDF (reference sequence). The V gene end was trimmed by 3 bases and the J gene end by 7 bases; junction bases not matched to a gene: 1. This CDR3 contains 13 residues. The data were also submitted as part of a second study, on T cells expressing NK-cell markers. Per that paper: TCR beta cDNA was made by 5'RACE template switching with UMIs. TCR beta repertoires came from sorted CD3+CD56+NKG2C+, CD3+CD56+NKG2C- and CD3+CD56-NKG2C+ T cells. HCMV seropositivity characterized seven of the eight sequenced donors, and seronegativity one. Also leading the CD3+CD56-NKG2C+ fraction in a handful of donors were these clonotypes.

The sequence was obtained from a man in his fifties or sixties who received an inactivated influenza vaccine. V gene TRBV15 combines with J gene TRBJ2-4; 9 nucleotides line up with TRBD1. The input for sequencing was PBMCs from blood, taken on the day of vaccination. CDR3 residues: CATSRDRGNIQYF. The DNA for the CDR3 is TGTGCCACCAGCAGGGACAGGGGTAACATTCAGTACTTC.